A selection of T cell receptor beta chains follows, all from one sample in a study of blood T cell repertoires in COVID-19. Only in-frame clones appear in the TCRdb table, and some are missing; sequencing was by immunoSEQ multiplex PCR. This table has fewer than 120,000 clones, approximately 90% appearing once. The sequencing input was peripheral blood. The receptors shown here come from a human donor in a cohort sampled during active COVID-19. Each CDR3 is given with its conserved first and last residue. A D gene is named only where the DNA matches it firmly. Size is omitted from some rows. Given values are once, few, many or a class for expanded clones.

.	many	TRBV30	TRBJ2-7	TGTGCCTGGAGTGTATCCAACGAGCAGTACTTC	CAWSVSNEQYF
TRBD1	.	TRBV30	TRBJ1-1	TGTGCCTGGAGTGTACCGGACAGGGGGACTGAAGCTTTCTTT	CAWSVPDRGTEAFF
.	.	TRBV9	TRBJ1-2	TGTGCCAGCAGCGTAGTCGGGGGGGTTAAGGATGGCTACACCTTC	CASSVVGGVKDGYTF
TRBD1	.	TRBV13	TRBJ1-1	TGTGCCAGCAGCAGACGCGACAGGGGGCGGGGCGGAGCTTTCTTT	CASSRRDRGRGGAFF
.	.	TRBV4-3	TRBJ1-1	TGCGCCAGCAGCCAAGATGCGGCAGTACCTGGTGAAGCTTTCTTT	CASSQDAAVPGEAFF
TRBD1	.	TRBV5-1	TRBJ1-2	TGCGCCAGCAGCCCCGGACAGGTTGATGGCTACACCTTC	CASSPGQVDGYTF
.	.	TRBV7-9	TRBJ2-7	TGTGCCAGCGAGGGAGGCAACTACGGGTTCTTAGGCTACGAGCAGTACTTC	CASEGGNYGFLGYEQYF
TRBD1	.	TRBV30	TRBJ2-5	TGTGCCTGGAGTCGCGAGGGGCAGGGGGTGGGAGCCCAGTACTTC	CAWSREGQGVGAQYF
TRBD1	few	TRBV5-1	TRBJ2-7	TGCGCCAGCAGCTTCGCAGGGGGCGAGCAGTACTTC	CASSFAGGEQYF
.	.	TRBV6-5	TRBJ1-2	TGTGCCAGCAGCTTAGTTGGGGTCGGGGACTATGGCTACACCTTC	CASSLVGVGDYGYTF
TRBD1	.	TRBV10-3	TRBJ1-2	TGTGCCATCAGTTCCCCGGGACAGGGGACCTATGGCTACACCTTC	CAISSPGQGTYGYTF
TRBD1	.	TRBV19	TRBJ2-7	TGTGCCAGTAGTCACACACAGGGGCGAAGGGAGCAGTACTTC	CASSHTQGRREQYF
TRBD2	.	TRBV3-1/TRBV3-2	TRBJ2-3	TGTGCCAGCAGCCAAGTTGTTGGCGGGAGGGCAACCGATACGCAGTATTTT	CASSQVVGGRATDTQYF
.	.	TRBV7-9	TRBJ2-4	TGTGCCAGCAGCCATGGGGGGGCTCTAAAAAACATTCAGTACTTC	CASSHGGALKNIQYF
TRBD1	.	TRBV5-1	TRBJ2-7	TGCGCCAGCAGCCCGCGACCGGACAGGGGCAACGGGGCCTACGAGCAGTACTTC	CASSPRPDRGNGAYEQYF
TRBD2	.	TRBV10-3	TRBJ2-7	TGTGCCATCAGTCGTAGCGGGAGGGAAGACTCTGGGAACGAGCAGTACTTC	CAISRSGREDSGNEQYF
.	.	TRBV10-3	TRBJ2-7	TGTGCCATCAGTGAGAACTCCGTCTCCTACGAGCAGTACTTC	CAISENSVSYEQYF
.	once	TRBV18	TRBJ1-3	TGTGCCAGCTCACCAGACCTTAGCGGGAACACCATATATTTT	CASSPDLSGNTIYF
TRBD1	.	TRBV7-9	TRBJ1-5	TGTGCCAGCAGCATAGGACAGGGTCCTCCCTTGTATTTT	CASSIGQGPPLYF
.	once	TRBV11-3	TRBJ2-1	TGTGCCAGCAGTTGGACAGCCTACAATGAGCAGTTCTTC	CASSWTAYNEQFF
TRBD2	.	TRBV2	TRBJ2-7	TGTGCCAGCCAGCGGGGGGGGTACGAGCAGTACTTC	CASQRGGYEQYF
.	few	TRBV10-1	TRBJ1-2	TGCGCCAGCAGCACAGGGCAAGCTAACTATGGCTACACCTTC	CASSTGQANYGYTF
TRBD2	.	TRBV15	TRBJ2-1	TGTGCCACCAGCAGAACCGCGGGAGAGGTAGCCTACAATGAGCAGTTCTTC	CATSRTAGEVAYNEQFF
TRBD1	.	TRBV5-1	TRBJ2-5	TGCGCCAGCAGCCTCACCCCGCCCCGTAGGGGGCAGGGGGAGACCCAGTACTTC	CASSLTPPRRGQGETQYF
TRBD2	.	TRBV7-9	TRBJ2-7	TGTGCCAGCACCTTAGCGGGAGGTCGCGAGCAGTACTTC	CASTLAGGREQYF
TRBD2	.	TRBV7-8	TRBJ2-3	TGTGCCAGCAGCTTAGGACTAGCGAGCACAGATACGCAGTATTTT	CASSLGLASTDTQYF
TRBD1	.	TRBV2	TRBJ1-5	TGTGCCAGCAGTGACGACAGGGGCAATCAGCCCCAGCATTTT	CASSDDRGNQPQHF
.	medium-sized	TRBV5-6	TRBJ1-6	TGTGCCAGCAGCCCGGGACAAAATAATTCACCCCTCCACTTT	CASSPGQNNSPLHF
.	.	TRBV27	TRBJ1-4	TGTGCCAGCAGTTTTTTTGCAGGATATGGAAATGAAAAACTGTTTTTT	CASSFFAGYGNEKLFF
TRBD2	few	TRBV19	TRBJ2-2	TGTGCCAGCAGGGGTAGCGGGAGGGCTACCGGGGAGCTGTTTTTT	CASRGSGRATGELFF
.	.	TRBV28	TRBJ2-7	TGTGCCAGCAGCCCCCTGGGGGCCCAACGGGGGACAGTTCGCTACGAGCAGTACTTC	CASSPLGAQRGTVRYEQYF
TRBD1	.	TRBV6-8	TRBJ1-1	TGTGCCAGCAGCAAAAAGGACAGGGTTAATGGGGAAGAGGACACTGAAGCTTTCTTT	CASSKKDRVNGEEDTEAFF
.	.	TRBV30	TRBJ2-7	TGTGCCTGGAGTGTGTCAGGCTACGAGCAGTACTTC	CAWSVSGYEQYF
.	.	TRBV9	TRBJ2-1	TGTGCCAGCAGCCCCCCGGGTCTCTCCTACAATGAGCAGTTCTTC	CASSPPGLSYNEQFF
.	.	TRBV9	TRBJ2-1	TGTGCCAGCAGCGTAACGTCAGGGGCCCAGTACAATGAGCAGTTCTTC	CASSVTSGAQYNEQFF
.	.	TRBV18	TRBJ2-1	TGTGCCAGCTCAACCCTTAGCGGAAACAATGAGCAGTTCTTC	CASSTLSGNNEQFF
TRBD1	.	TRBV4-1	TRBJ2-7	TGCGCCAGCAGCCAAGGACAGGGTAACTACGAGCAGTACTTC	CASSQGQGNYEQYF
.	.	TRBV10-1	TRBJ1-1	TGCGCCAGCAGCAAGAACAATTTCAACACTGAAGCTTTCTTT	CASSKNNFNTEAFF
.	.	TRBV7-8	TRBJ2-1	TGTGCCAGCAGCTTAGGATTAGCTTCCCACAATGAGCAGTTCTTC	CASSLGLASHNEQFF
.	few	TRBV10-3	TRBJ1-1	TGTGCCATCAGTGAGGAGGGCAGGGGTCAAGCTTTCTTT	CAISEEGRGQAFF
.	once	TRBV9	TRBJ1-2	TGTGCCAGCAGCCCAACCCCAGGGCAGGGGTATGGCTACACCTTC	CASSPTPGQGYGYTF
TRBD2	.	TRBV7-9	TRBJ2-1	TGTGCCAGCAGCCTCGGACTAGCGGGGCAGTTCTTC	CASSLGLAGQFF
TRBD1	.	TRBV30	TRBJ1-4	TGTGCCTCGTATAGACAGGGGGCCGATGAAAAACTGTTTTTT	CASYRQGADEKLFF
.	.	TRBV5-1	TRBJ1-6	TGCGCCAGCAGCATCCCCTCCGCGAATTCACCCCTCCACTTT	CASSIPSANSPLHF
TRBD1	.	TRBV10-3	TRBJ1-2	TGTGCCATCAGTGGACAGGGGGATCGCTACACCTTC	CAISGQGDRYTF
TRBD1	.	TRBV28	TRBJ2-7	TGTGCCAGCGGGACAGAAAATCCCTACGAGCAGTACTTC	CASGTENPYEQYF